A single T cell receptor beta chain is shown here with its context. These data belong to a study of TIL therapy for anti-PD-1-resistant metastatic lung cancer. For the study at large: Progressing patients received lymphodepletion, expanded TIL infusion and IL-2. Median patient age was approximately 59, ranging 38-75 years.

The libraries were made with immunoSEQ v3. Using immunoSEQ multiplex PCR, the repertoire was profiled, and TCRdb retains in-frame clones only, with some absent. Of fewer than 65,000 clones in the sample, 75% to 90% were seen once. This CDR3 is 17 amino acids long. The germline CDR1 and CDR2 sequences are SGHTA and FQGNSA. With V trimmed by 5 bases and J by 1 base, 13 bases remained unmatched. Regarding time point: pre-treatment sample, taken before nivolumab and TIL therapy. The sample in question was blood, obtained at baseline. J is TRBJ1-2 and V is TRBV7-2; 7 nucleotides align to TRBD1. The sequence was collected from a person aged 25-85 years with non-small cell lung cancer. CDR3 coding DNA: TGTGCCAGCAGCCCGTCAAACCCGACAGGGTTTAACTATGGCTACACCTTC. This encodes CASSPSNPTGFNYGYTF.